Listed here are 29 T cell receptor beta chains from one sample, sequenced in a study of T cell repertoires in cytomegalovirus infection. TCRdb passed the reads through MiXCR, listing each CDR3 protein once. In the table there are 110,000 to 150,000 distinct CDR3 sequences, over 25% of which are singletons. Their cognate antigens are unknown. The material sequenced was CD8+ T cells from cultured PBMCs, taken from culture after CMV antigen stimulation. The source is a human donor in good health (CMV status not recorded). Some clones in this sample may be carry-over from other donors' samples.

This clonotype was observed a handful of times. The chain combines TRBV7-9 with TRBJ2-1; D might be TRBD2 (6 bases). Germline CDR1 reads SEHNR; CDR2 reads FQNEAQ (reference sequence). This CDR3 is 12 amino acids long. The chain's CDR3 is CASSGDPNEQFF. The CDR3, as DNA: TGTGCGTCGTCGGGGGACCCCAATGAGCAGTTCTTC.

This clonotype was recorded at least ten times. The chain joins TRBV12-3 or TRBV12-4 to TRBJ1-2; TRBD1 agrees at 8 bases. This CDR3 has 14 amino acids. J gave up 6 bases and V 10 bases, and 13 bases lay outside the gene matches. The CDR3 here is CATSSETGEDGYTF. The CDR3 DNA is TGTGCCACCTCCTCTGAGACAGGGGAGGATGGCTACACCTTC.

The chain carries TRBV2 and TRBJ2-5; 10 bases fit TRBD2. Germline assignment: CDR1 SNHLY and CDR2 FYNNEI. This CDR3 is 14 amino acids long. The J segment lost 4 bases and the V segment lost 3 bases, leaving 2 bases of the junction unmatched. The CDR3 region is CASSDLAGVETQYF. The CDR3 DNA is TGTGCCAGCAGTGACCTAGCGGGGGTAGAGACCCAGTACTTC.

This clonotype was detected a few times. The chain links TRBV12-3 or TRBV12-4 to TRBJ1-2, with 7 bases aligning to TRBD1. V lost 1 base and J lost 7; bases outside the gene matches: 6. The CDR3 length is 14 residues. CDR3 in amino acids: CASSLGQGVSGYTF. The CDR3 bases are TGTGCCAGCAGTTTAGGGCAGGGGGTGAGTGGCTACACCTTC.

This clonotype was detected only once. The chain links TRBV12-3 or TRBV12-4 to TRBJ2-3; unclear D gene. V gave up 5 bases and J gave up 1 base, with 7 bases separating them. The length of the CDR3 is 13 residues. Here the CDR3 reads CASSTTRTDTQYF. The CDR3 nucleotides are TGTGCCAGCAGTACCACCCGCACAGATACGCAGTATTTT.

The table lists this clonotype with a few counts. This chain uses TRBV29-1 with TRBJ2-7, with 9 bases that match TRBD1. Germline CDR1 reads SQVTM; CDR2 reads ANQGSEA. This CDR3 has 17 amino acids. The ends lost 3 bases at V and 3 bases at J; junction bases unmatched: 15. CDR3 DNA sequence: TGCAGCGTTGAGGGGACAGGGCCCCGGGGAACCTTCTACGAGCAGTACTTC. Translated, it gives CSVEGTGPRGTFYEQYF.

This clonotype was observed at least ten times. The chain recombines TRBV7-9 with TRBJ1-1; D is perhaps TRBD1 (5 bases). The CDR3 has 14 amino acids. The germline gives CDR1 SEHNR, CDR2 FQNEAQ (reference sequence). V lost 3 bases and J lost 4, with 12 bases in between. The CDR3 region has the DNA TGTGCCAGCAGCTTGGGGGTCACAGGCACTGAAGCTTTCTTT. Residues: CASSLGVTGTEAFF.

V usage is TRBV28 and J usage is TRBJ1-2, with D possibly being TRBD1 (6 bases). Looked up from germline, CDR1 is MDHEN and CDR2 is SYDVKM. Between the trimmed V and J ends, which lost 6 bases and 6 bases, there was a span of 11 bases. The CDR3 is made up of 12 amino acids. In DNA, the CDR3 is TGTGCCAGCAGGCTAGGGGGGGATGGCTACACCTTC. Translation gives CASRLGGDGYTF.

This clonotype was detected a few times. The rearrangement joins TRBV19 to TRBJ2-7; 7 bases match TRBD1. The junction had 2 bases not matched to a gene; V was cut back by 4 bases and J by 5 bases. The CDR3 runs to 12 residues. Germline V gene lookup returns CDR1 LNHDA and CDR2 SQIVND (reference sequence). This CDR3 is CASSRTGDEQYF. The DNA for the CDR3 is TGTGCCAGTAGTAGAACAGGGGACGAGCAGTACTTC. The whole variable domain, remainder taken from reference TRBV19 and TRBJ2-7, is DGGITQSPKYLFRKEGQNVTLSCEQNLNHDAMYWYRQDPGQGLRLIYYSQIVNDFQKGDIAEGYSVSREKKESFPLTVTSAQKNPTAFYLCASSRTGDEQYFGPGTRLTVT.

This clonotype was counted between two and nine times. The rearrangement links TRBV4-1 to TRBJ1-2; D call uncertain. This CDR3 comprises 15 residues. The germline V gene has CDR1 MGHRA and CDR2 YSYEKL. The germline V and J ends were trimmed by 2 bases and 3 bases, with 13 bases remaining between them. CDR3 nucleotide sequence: TGCGCCAGCAGCCAAAATCTGGGTCAGGACTATGGCTACACCTTC. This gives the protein CASSQNLGQDYGYTF.

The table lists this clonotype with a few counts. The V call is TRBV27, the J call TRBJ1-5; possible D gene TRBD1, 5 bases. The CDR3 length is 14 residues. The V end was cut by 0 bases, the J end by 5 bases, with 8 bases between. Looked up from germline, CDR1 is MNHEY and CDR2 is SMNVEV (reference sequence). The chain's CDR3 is CASSLSGTDQPQHF. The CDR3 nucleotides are TGTGCCAGCAGTTTATCAGGGACTGATCAGCCCCAGCATTTT.

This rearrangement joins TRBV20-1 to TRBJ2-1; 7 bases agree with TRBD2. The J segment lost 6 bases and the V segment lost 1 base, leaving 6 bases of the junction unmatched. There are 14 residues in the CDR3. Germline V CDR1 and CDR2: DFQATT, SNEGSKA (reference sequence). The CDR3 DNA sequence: TGCAGTGCTAGAGGACTAGCCCTTTCCAATGAGCAGTTCTTC. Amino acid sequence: CSARGLALSNEQFF.

CDR3 sequence reads: CASSSRDRGLSAYEQYF. The CDR3 region has the DNA TGTGCCAGCAGCTCCCGGGACAGGGGGCTAAGCGCCTACGAGCAGTACTTC. The chain joins TRBV11-2 to TRBJ2-7, with 12 bases matching TRBD1. The V gene's germline CDR1 is SGHAT and CDR2 FQNNGV. Trimming cost V 4 bases and J 2 bases; bases outside gene matches: 9. The CDR3 has 17 residues. Complete variable domain (other parts from reference TRBV11-2 and TRBJ2-7): EAGVAQSPRYKIIEKRQSVAFWCNPISGHATLYWYQQILGQGPKLLIQFQNNGVVDDSQLPKDRFSAERLKGVDSTLKIQPAKLEDSAVYLCASSSRDRGLSAYEQYFGPGTRLTVT.

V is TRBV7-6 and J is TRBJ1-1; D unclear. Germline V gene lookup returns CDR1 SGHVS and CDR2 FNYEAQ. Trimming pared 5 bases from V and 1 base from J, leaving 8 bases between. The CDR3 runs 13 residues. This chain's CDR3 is CASSPDGNTEAFF. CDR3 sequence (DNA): TGTGCCAGCAGCCCGGACGGGAACACTGAAGCTTTCTTT.

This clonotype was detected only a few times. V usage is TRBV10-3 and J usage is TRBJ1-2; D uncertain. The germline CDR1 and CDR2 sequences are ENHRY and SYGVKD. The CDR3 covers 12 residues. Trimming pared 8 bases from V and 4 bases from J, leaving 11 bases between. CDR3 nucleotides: TGTGCCATCGGCTCAGGCCTCTATGGCTACACCTTC. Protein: CAIGSGLYGYTF.

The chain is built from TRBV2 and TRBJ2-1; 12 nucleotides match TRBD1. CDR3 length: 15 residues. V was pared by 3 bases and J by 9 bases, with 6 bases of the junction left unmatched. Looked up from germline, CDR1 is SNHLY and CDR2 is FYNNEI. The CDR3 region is CASSDGGQGAPEQFF. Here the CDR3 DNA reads TGTGCCAGCAGTGACGGGGGACAGGGGGCGCCTGAGCAGTTCTTC.

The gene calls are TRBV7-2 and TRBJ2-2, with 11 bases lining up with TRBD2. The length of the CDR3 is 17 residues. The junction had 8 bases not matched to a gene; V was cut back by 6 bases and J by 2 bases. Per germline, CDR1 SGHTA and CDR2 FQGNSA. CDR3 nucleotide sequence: TGTGCCAGCAGTCCCCTAGCGGGGGGTTTAAACACCGGGGAGCTGTTTTTT. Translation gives CASSPLAGGLNTGELFF.

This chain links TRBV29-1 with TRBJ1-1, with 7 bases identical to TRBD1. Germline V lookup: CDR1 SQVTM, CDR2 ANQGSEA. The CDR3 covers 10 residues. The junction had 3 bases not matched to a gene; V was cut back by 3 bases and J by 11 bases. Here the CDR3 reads CSVDTGEAFF. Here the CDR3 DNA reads TGCAGCGTTGATACAGGGGAGGCTTTCTTT.

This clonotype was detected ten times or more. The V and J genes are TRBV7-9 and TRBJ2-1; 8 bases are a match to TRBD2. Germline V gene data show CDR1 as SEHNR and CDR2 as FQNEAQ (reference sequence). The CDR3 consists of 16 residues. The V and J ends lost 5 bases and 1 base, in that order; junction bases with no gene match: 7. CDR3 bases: TGTGCCAGCAGCCCCGTCGGGGGGGAATCCTACAATGAGCAGTTCTTC. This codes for CASSPVGGESYNEQFF.

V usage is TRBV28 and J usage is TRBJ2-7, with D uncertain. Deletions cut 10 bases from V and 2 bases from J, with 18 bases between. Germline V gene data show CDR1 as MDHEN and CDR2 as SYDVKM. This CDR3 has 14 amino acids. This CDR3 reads CATLPTDGTYEQYF. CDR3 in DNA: TGTGCCACCCTACCCACGGACGGAACCTACGAGCAGTACTTC.

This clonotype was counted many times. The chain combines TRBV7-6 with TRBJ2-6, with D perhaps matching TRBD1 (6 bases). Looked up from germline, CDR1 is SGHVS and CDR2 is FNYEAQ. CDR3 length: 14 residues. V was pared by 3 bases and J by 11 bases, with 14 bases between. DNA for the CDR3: TGTGCCAGCAGCTTGGGGGACAACCTTCACGTCCTGACTTTC. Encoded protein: CASSLGDNLHVLTF.

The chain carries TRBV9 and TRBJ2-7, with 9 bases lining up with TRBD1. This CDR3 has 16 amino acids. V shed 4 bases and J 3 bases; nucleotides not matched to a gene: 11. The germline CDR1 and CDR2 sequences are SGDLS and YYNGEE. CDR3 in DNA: TGTGCCAGCAGCCCCCGATCGGACAGGGGAGGCTACGAGCAGTACTTC. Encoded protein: CASSPRSDRGGYEQYF. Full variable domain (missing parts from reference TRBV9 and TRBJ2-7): DSGVTQTPKHLITATGQRVTLRCSPRSGDLSVYWYQQSLDQGLQFLIQYYNGEERAKGNILERFSAQQFPDLHSELNLSSLELGDSALYFCASSPRSDRGGYEQYFGPGTRLTVT.

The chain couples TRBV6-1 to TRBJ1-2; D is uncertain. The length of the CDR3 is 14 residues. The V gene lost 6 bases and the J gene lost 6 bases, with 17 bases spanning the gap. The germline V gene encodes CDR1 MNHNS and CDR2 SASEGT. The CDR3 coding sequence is TGTGCCAGCAGAGGTGGCGGGGTTTGGGATGGCTACACCTTC. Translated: CASRGGGVWDGYTF.

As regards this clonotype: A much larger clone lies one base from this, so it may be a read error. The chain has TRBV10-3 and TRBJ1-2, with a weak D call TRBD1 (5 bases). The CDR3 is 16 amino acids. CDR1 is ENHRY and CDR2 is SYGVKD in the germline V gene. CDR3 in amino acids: CANSEAPGPANYGYTF. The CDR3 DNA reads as TGTGCCAACAGTGAAGCGCCAGGGCCAGCTAACTATGGCTACACCTTC.

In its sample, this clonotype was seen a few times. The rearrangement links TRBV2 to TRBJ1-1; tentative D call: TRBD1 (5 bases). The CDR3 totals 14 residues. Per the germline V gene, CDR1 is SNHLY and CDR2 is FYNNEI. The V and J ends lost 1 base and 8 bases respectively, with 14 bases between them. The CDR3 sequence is CASSEVGSGTEAFF. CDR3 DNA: TGTGCCAGCAGTGAAGTAGGGTCAGGGACCGAAGCTTTCTTT.

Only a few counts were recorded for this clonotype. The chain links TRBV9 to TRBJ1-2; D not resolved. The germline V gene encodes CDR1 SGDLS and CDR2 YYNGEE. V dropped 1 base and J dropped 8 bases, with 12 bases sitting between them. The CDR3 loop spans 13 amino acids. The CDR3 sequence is CASSVSDSDGYTF. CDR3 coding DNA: TGTGCCAGCAGCGTATCCGACTCGGACGGCTACACCTTC.

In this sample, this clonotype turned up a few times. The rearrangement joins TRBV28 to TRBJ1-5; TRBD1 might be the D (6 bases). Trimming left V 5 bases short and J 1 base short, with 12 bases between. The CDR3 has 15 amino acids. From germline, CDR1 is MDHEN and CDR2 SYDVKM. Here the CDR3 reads CASSHGTLSNQPQHF. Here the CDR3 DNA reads TGTGCCAGCAGTCACGGGACACTCAGCAATCAGCCCCAGCATTTT.

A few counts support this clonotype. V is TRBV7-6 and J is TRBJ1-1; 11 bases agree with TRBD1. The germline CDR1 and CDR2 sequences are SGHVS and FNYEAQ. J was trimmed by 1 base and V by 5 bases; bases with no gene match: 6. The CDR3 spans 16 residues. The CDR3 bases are TGTGCCAGCAGCCATGGGACAGGGGGTCCGAACACTGAAGCTTTCTTT. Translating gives CASSHGTGGPNTEAFF.

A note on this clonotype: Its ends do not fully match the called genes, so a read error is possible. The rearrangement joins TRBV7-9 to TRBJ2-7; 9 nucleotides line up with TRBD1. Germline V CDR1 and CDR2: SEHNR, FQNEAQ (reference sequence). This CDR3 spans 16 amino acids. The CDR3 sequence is CASSPRTGVGSYEQYF. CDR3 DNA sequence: TGTGCGAGCAGCCCCCGGACAGGGGTGGGCTCCTACGAGCAGTACTTC.